This T cell receptor beta chain emerged from a study of blood T cell repertoires in COVID-19. The wider study: Some COVID-19 samples were acute and others convalescent; all came from the United States, Italy and Spain.

TCRdb's table, derived via immunoSEQ multiplex PCR, lists solely in-frame clones and lacks some. The profile shows roughly 120,000 clones, 60% to 85% of them singletons. The CDR3 sequence is 14 residues long. V was pared by 1 base and J by 3 bases, with 9 bases between. From germline, CDR1 is SGHTA and CDR2 FQGTGA. Sequenced sample: peripheral blood. The receptor was derived from a man in his 70s with acute or convalescent COVID-19. The genes are TRBV7-3 and TRBJ1-2; no reliable D call. The CDR3 protein is CASSLITRYYGYTF. In DNA form, the CDR3 reads TGTGCCAGCAGCTTAATTACCAGGTACTATGGCTACACCTTC.